Listed below are T cell receptor beta chains from one sample, sequenced in a study of tumor-infiltrating lymphocytes in glioblastoma multiforme. Using its own MiXCR run on the multiplex PCR reads, TCRdb lists one record per CDR3 protein. The top ten clones hold over 25% of a sample with roughly 13,000 distinct CDR3 sequences, 64% of them seen once. The specimen sequenced was brain tumor tissue. These receptors all come from a male donor with glioblastoma. Both conserved end residues are part of each CDR3. The order of the fields is J gene, D gene, CDR3 length, V gene, clone size, CDR3 DNA, CDR3 protein. D genes are given only for firm matches. The size entry is marked missing in some rows and otherwise reads once, few, many or a size class.

TRBJ2-7,-,13,TRBV6-2/TRBV6-3,many,TGTGCCAGCAGTCCTTTCACAGGGAGCGGGCAGTACTTC,CASSPFTGSGQYF
TRBJ2-3,TRBD2,15,TRBV3-1,-,TGTGCCAGCAGCTTAGTCCGCGGGAGGACGGATACGCGGTATTTT,CASSLVRGRTDTRYF
TRBJ2-5,-,13,TRBV29-1,-,TGCAGCGTATACAGGGGAGGGTTGGAGACCCAGTACTTC,CSVYRGGLETQYF
TRBJ2-2,-,14,TRBV5-4,medium-sized,TGTGCCAGCAGCTTAGGGGGGGCGGCCGGGGAGCTGTTTTTT,CASSLGGAAGELFF
TRBJ2-1,TRBD2,16,TRBV14,medium-sized,TGTGCCAGCAGCCTACCGGGACTAACTTCCTACAATGAGCAGTTCTTC,CASSLPGLTSYNEQFF
TRBJ1-1,-,14,TRBV4-1,-,TGCGCCAGCAGTCGAGATGAGTTACTCACTGAAGCTTTCTTT,CASSRDELLTEAFF
TRBJ1-5,-,13,TRBV6-5,once,TGTGCCAGCAGTTGTACGGGCAGTCAGCCCCAGCAGTTT,CASSCTGSQPQQF
TRBJ2-1,-,16,TRBV11-2,-,TGTGCCAGCAGCTTAGCGGGTGGGACCTCCTACAATGAGCAGTTCTTC,CASSLAGGTSYNEQFF
TRBJ1-2,TRBD1,18,TRBV6-5,-,TGTGTCATCAATTCACAAACCACCAGGGGGAATCTTAACTATGGCTACACCTTC,CVINSQTTRGNLNYGYTF
TRBJ2-4,-,14,TRBV29-1,-,TGTAGCGTTGTGGAGGAATTAGCCAAAAACATTCAGTACTTC,CSVVEELAKNIQYF
TRBJ2-2,-,12,TRBV12-3/TRBV12-4,-,TGTGCCAGCAGTTATAGGAGCGGGGAGCTGTTTTTT,CASSYRSGELFF
TRBJ1-1,-,15,TRBV10-3,-,TGTGCCATCAGAGGTGGGGTCTCGGGGGGCACTGAAGCTTTCTTT,CAIRGGVSGGTEAFF
TRBJ2-3,-,15,TRBV29-1,many,TGCAGCGTTGAAGGGCCGGGGTCCCGCACAGATACGCAGTATTTT,CSVEGPGSRTDTQYF
TRBJ2-7,-,14,TRBV4-1,-,TGCGCCAGCAGCCAATACAGAGAGGGCTACGAGCAGTACTTC,CASSQYREGYEQYF
TRBJ2-1,-,15,TRBV28,-,TGTGCCAGCAGTATGACTGGACAAATCTACAATGAGCAGCTCTTC,CASSMTGQIYNEQLF